This TCR beta chain was sequenced for a study of ipilimumab plus nivolumab after autologous stem cell transplantation. Background on the study: Median doses per patient: a few ipilimumab, 7 to 9 nivolumab. Both relapsed and primary refractory DLBCL were included.

Per germline, CDR1 SNHLY and CDR2 FYNNEI. V was clipped by 6 bases and J by 8 bases, with 16 bases between them. The CDR3 loop spans 14 amino acids. Checkpoint therapy with ipilimumab 1 mg/kg began 14 to 28 days after transplant. Dosing: nivolumab 3 mg/kg IV, weeks 1, 4, 7, 10, then every two weeks to week 26. Some clones are missing from TCRdb's copy, which holds only in-frame ones; the method was immunoSEQ multiplex PCR. The data contain about 16,000 clones, approximately 75% of them singletons. The specimen comprised PBMCs, sampled in a trial of ipilimumab plus nivolumab as post-transplant consolidation. The source is a male donor with diffuse large B-cell lymphoma. V gene TRBV2 combines with J gene TRBJ1-4; D is uncertain. This CDR3 reads CASRGPGRGEKLFF. The CDR3 DNA is TGTGCCAGCAGAGGCCCCGGACGCGGGGAAAAACTGTTTTTT.